This T cell receptor (beta chain) appears in the sequencing data of a study of cytomegalovirus exposure and HLA in healthy donors. Sampled while nominally healthy, donors likely had unrecorded immune exposures. Primers included in the PCR were 60 Vbeta and 13 Jbeta primers. Using immunoSEQ multiplex PCR, the repertoire was profiled, and TCRdb retains in-frame clones only, with some absent. The sample has 110,000 or so clones; under 85% are singletons. The J segment lost 3 bases and the V segment lost 3 bases, leaving 5 bases of the junction unmatched. CDR3 size: 14 residues. The germline CDR1 and CDR2 sequences are MDHEN and SYDVKM. Study results and caveats: The classifier was said to identify cytomegalovirus status with high specificity and sensitivity. It was confirmed in vitro that a few of the CMV-associated chains were specific for CMV antigens. Generally TCR sequences proved uncommon, though certain public TCRs appeared in numerous donors.

A note on this clone: What it binds is not known.

The chain couples TRBV28 to TRBJ2-7; 7 nucleotides line up with TRBD1. Sequenced sample: PBMCs. The clonotype was recovered from a man aged 30-40 years in good health and CMV-seronegative. The CDR3 nucleotides read TGTGCCAGCAGTTTGACAGGGCCCCACTACGAGCAGTACTTC. Its translation is CASSLTGPHYEQYF. The full variable domain, its missing parts supplied by reference TRBV28 and TRBJ2-7, is DVKVTQSSRYLVKRTGEKVFLECVQDMDHENMFWYRQDPGLGLRLIYFSYDVKMKEKGDIPEGYSVSREKKERFSLILESASTNQTSMYLCASSLTGPHYEQYFGPGTRLTVT.